Given below is one TCR beta chain in context. CDR3 length: 14 amino acids. Per germline, CDR1 MDHEN and CDR2 SYDVKM. V lost 5 bases and J lost 5; bases outside the gene matches: 8. The data are from a study of blood T cell repertoires in COVID-19. Original handling: Using reference gene primer amplification, nucleated cell counts were estimated. Data came from immunoSEQ multiplex PCR; TCRdb stores just in-frame clones and leaves some out. V and J calls and clone size are copied from that table; D and trimming were computed from the DNA. Among under 250,000 clones, 70% to 90% were seen once, and the ten largest hold about 3%.

The specimen was peripheral blood. The sequence was obtained from a man between 18 and 35 years old with active or convalescent COVID-19. The rearrangement joins TRBV28 to TRBJ1-2; 7 bases map to TRBD1. This CDR3 reads CASSPTGDGYGYTF. The DNA for the CDR3 is TGTGCCAGCAGTCCCACAGGGGACGGATATGGCTACACCTTC.